These 29 T cell receptor beta chains came from one sample sequenced in a study of cytomegalovirus exposure and HLA in healthy donors. The data were produced by immunoSEQ multiplex PCR, yet TCRdb's version contains in-frame clones alone and is incomplete. This table holds some 100,000 clones, more than 70% found once. Source material: PBMCs. These receptors were taken from a woman under 30 in good health and CMV-seronegative.

V and J are TRBV28 and TRBJ1-6; weak D call: TRBD1 (6 bases). Trimming removed 4 bases from V and 2 bases from J, with 9 bases in between. Germline V CDR1 and CDR2: MDHEN, SYDVKM. This CDR3 region has 15 residues. The CDR3 protein is CASSYGGTYNSPLHF. In nucleotides, the CDR3 is TGTGCCAGCAGTTATGGGGGCACCTATAATTCACCCCTCCACTTT.

This rearrangement joins TRBV5-1 to TRBJ1-1; TRBD1 matches at 7 bases. The V gene end was trimmed by 5 bases and the J gene end by 1 base; junction bases not matched to a gene: 5. Germline-derived CDR1 and CDR2 are SGHRS and YFSETQ. The CDR3 is 14 amino acids. The CDR3 nucleotides read TGCGCCAGCAGACAGGGGTCCGGGAACACTGAAGCTTTCTTT. As protein: CASRQGSGNTEAFF.

The chain links TRBV27 to TRBJ1-5; D gene ambiguous. CDR1 MNHEY and CDR2 SMNVEV come from the germline V gene (reference sequence). Trimming shortened V by 5 bases and J by 0 bases, and 5 bases separated the two germline ends. This CDR3 has 13 residues. CDR3 nucleotides: TGTGCCAGCAGTCCCAATAGCAATCAGCCCCAGCATTTT. As protein: CASSPNSNQPQHF.

The CDR3 nucleotides are TGTGCCAGCAGCTTAAAGGTGGCGGGAAACCCGAACACCGGGGAGCTGTTTTTT. Translating gives CASSLKVAGNPNTGELFF. The rearrangement links TRBV7-3 to TRBJ2-2, with a tentative D call TRBD2 (6 bases). The CDR3 is 18 amino acids. In germline, CDR1 is SGHTA, CDR2 FQGTGA. V gave up 1 base and J gave up 0 bases, with 15 bases separating them.

This chain links TRBV6-5 with TRBJ2-1, with 14 bases identical to TRBD2. Unmatched junction bases numbered 1, after V lost 5 bases and J lost 4 bases. Germline-derived CDR1 and CDR2 are MNHEY and SVGAGI. This CDR3 comprises 15 residues. The CDR3 coding sequence is TGTGCCAGCAGTGGACTAGCGGGGGGATACAATGAGCAGTTCTTC. Protein product: CASSGLAGGYNEQFF.

The chain has TRBV5-5 and TRBJ2-1, with TRBD1 matching 7 bases. Germline V gene sequence: CDR1 SGHKS, CDR2 YYEKEE (reference sequence). V lost 0 bases and J lost 0; bases outside the gene matches: 6. This CDR3 contains 17 residues. Here the CDR3 reads CASSLEGRGTSYNEQFF. The CDR3 coding sequence is TGTGCCAGCAGCTTGGAGGGCAGGGGGACCTCCTACAATGAGCAGTTCTTC.

CDR3 residues: CASSQDGGTGDNEQFF. CDR3 nucleotide sequence: TGTGCCAGCAGCCAAGACGGCGGGACAGGCGACAATGAGCAGTTCTTC. The V gene is TRBV4-2, the J gene TRBJ2-1; TRBD1 matches 8 bases. From germline, CDR1 is LGHNA and CDR2 YNFKEQ. J was trimmed by 5 bases and V by 0 bases; bases with no gene match: 6. The CDR3 runs to 16 residues.

The chain uses TRBV6-1 and TRBJ1-5, with TRBD1 matching over 9 bases. The CDR3 has 15 amino acids. Germline CDR1 MNHNS, CDR2 SASEGT. After removal of 4 bases from V and 5 bases from J, the junction contained 6 bases not matched to a gene. CDR3 nucleotide sequence: TGTGCCAGCAGTGGCGCTCGGACAGGGGATCAGCCCCAGCATTTT. Translating gives CASSGARTGDQPQHF.

The chain uses TRBV5-8 and TRBJ2-7; the D gene is possibly TRBD1 (5 bases). CDR1 and CDR2 (germline): SGHTS, YDEGEE. The CDR3 is 16 residues long. V lost 4 bases and J 3 bases, leaving 20 bases between the germline ends. CDR3 DNA: TGTGCCAGCAGCCAGCATATGAGACAGATACTCTACGAGCAGTACTTC. As protein: CASSQHMRQILYEQYF.

The V gene is TRBV28, the J gene TRBJ2-5, with a tentative D call TRBD1 (5 bases). This CDR3 comprises 14 residues. Per germline, CDR1 MDHEN and CDR2 SYDVKM. The ends were cut back, 4 bases at V and 2 bases at J, with 11 bases in the middle. The CDR3 nucleotides are TGTGCCAGCAGTTCCCCAGGGTCACAAGAGACCCAGTACTTC. This codes for CASSSPGSQETQYF.

The V call is TRBV18, the J call TRBJ2-3; 9 nucleotides match TRBD2. The V segment lost 6 bases and the J segment 2 bases; nucleotides outside the gene matches: 9. There are 16 residues in the CDR3. Germline loops: CDR1 KGHSH, CDR2 LQKENI. CDR3 sequence: CASSSTSGHFTDTQYF. In DNA form, the CDR3 reads TGTGCCAGCTCGTCGACTAGCGGCCATTTCACAGATACGCAGTATTTT.

The chain links TRBV9 to TRBJ2-3; 8 bases match TRBD1. J lost 1 base, V lost 3 bases, and 7 bases had no gene match. Germline CDR1 and CDR2: SGDLS and YYNGEE. The CDR3 runs to 16 residues. CDR3 DNA: TGTGCCAGCAGCGGACTGGACAGGGAGCGCACAGATACGCAGTATTTT. As protein: CASSGLDRERTDTQYF.

V gene TRBV2 combines with J gene TRBJ2-7; D remains unclear. Germline loops: CDR1 SNHLY, CDR2 FYNNEI. The CDR3 contains 14 residues. The germline V and J ends were trimmed by 3 bases and 0 bases, with 9 bases remaining between them. CDR3 residues: CASSDRRSSYEQYF. CDR3 coding DNA: TGTGCCAGCAGTGACCGGCGGAGCTCCTACGAGCAGTACTTC.

The chain recombines TRBV28 with TRBJ1-3; D not resolved. The germline V gene encodes CDR1 MDHEN and CDR2 SYDVKM. Trimming pared 5 bases from V and 1 base from J, leaving 12 bases between. The CDR3 contains 15 residues. CDR3 sequence reads: CASSTSKKSGNTIYF. For the CDR3, the DNA is TGTGCCAGCAGTACGTCTAAGAAGTCTGGAAACACCATATATTTT.

The genes are TRBV9 and TRBJ2-1; the match to TRBD2 covers 12 bases. Per germline, CDR1 SGDLS and CDR2 YYNGEE. V lost 2 bases to trimming and J lost 7 bases; unmatched junction nucleotides: 10. This CDR3 has 17 amino acids. DNA for the CDR3: TGTGCCAGCAGCGTGGGGCTAGCGGGAGGGGATAGGAATGAGCAGTTCTTC. This codes for CASSVGLAGGDRNEQFF.

This chain uses TRBV5-6 with TRBJ2-2, with TRBD2 identical over 8 bases. Per germline, CDR1 SGHDT and CDR2 YYEEEE. CDR3 length: 16 amino acids. The trim removed 2 bases at V and 0 bases at J, leaving 3 bases unmatched. CDR3 sequence: CASSFGSGANTGELFF. CDR3 nucleotide sequence: TGTGCCAGCAGCTTTGGTAGCGGGGCGAACACCGGGGAGCTGTTTTTT.

The chain couples TRBV9 to TRBJ1-6, with D possibly being TRBD1 (5 bases). Germline values: CDR1 SGDLS, CDR2 YYNGEE. Trimming stripped 3 bases from V and 10 bases from J, with 11 bases between. The CDR3 totals 13 residues. CDR3 nucleotide sequence: TGTGCCAGCAGCGGGACACTGGTCTCACCCCTCCACTTT. It codes for CASSGTLVSPLHF.

This chain links TRBV28 with TRBJ2-7; TRBD2 aligns across 8 bases. From germline, CDR1 is MDHEN and CDR2 SYDVKM. Trimming at V came to 6 bases and at J to 7 bases, leaving 8 bases not matched to a gene. CDR3 size: 13 residues. CDR3 in amino acids: CASRSGSTFEQYF. CDR3 in DNA: TGTGCCAGCAGAAGCGGGAGTACCTTTGAGCAGTACTTC.

This clone was recorded a few times. The gene calls are TRBV10-3 and TRBJ2-1; D may be TRBD2 (5 bases). This CDR3 comprises 12 residues. Germline assignment: CDR1 ENHRY and CDR2 SYGVKD. Trimming took off 3 bases at V and 9 bases at J, with 9 bases between the two ends. The DNA of the CDR3 is TGTGCCATCAGTGAAGTGGAGGTTGAGCAGTTCTTC. Translating it yields CAISEVEVEQFF.

The chain joins TRBV6-5 to TRBJ2-5; weak D call: TRBD1 (6 bases). CDR1 is MNHEY and CDR2 is SVGAGI in the germline V gene. CDR3 length: 14 amino acids. Trimming pared 3 bases from V and 0 bases from J, leaving 8 bases between. This chain's CDR3 is CASSYQGYQETQYF. CDR3 DNA: TGTGCCAGCAGTTATCAGGGGTACCAAGAGACCCAGTACTTC.

For the CDR3, the DNA is TGTGCCAGCAGCGTACAGGGCCTCACAGATACGCAGTATTTT. This sequence encodes CASSVQGLTDTQYF. The chain links TRBV9 to TRBJ2-3, with D maybe TRBD1 (5 bases). Trimming removed 1 base at V and 2 bases at J, with 8 bases between. There are 14 residues in the CDR3. Germline CDR1 and CDR2: SGDLS and YYNGEE.

V gene TRBV28 combines with J gene TRBJ2-7; no clear D. Germline V CDR1 and CDR2: MDHEN, SYDVKM. CDR3 length: 14 amino acids. Trimming left V 3 bases short and J 6 bases short, with 15 bases between. CDR3 sequence reads: CASSFSLFFVEQYF. CDR3 nucleotides: TGTGCCAGCAGTTTCTCTCTATTTTTTGTCGAGCAGTACTTC.

The CDR3 DNA is TGTGCCAGCTCACCACCAACCAGGGTAGGGAACACTGAAGCTTTCTTT. This encodes CASSPPTRVGNTEAFF. V is TRBV18 and J is TRBJ1-1; weak D call: TRBD1 (5 bases). CDR3 length: 16 amino acids. Germline V gives CDR1 KGHSH, CDR2 LQKENI. Trimming took 0 bases from V and 1 from J, leaving 12 bases between them.

V gene TRBV9 combines with J gene TRBJ1-2, with D possibly matching TRBD1 (5 bases). Germline V gene data show CDR1 as SGDLS and CDR2 as YYNGEE. This CDR3 region has 13 residues. Between the trimmed V and J ends, which lost 3 bases and 7 bases, there was a span of 13 bases. This CDR3 reads CASSDPGEVGYTF. Here the CDR3 DNA reads TGTGCCAGCAGCGACCCGGGGGAAGTTGGCTACACCTTC.

The V and J genes are TRBV7-9 and TRBJ2-1, with TRBD2 identical over 8 bases. The CDR3 is 16 residues long. The ends lost 5 bases at V and 8 bases at J; junction bases unmatched: 14. Germline V gives CDR1 SEHNR, CDR2 FQNEAQ (reference sequence). The CDR3 is CASSTFSGGPFDEQFF. The CDR3 nucleotides read TGTGCCAGCAGCACCTTTTCGGGAGGGCCGTTCGATGAGCAGTTCTTC.

The rearrangement joins TRBV11-2 to TRBJ2-7, with a weak D call TRBD1 (5 bases). CDR1 SGHAT and CDR2 FQNNGV come from the germline V gene. V dropped 5 bases and J dropped 2 bases, with 13 bases sitting between them. The CDR3 extends over 14 amino acids. CDR3 protein: CASSPGKGPYEQYF. The CDR3 DNA follows: TGTGCCAGCAGCCCAGGGAAGGGGCCCTACGAGCAGTACTTC.

The chain links TRBV6-1 to TRBJ1-1; D gene unclear. CDR3 length: 13 amino acids. Germline CDR1 MNHNS, CDR2 SASEGT. V was clipped by 6 bases and J by 0 bases, with 8 bases between them. CDR3 nucleotide sequence: TGTGCCAGCAGGGCGGGATTGAACACTGAAGCTTTCTTT. It specifies CASRAGLNTEAFF.

This sequence joins TRBV7-2 and TRBJ1-2; 8 bases line up with TRBD1. V gave up 8 bases and J gave up 8 bases; unmatched junction bases: 10. This CDR3 has 13 amino acids. Per the germline V gene, CDR1 is SGHTA and CDR2 is FQGNSA. CDR3 protein: CASWPRGRTGYTF. CDR3 in DNA: TGTGCCAGCTGGCCCAGGGGGCGCACGGGCTACACCTTC. The full variable domain, with the rest looked up from reference TRBV7-2 and TRBJ1-2, is GAGVSQSPSNKVTEKGKDVELRCDPISGHTALYWYRQSLGQGLEFLIYFQGNSAPDKSGLPSDRFSAERTGGSVSTLTIQRTQQEDSAVYLCASWPRGRTGYTFGSGTRLTVV.

The rearrangement links TRBV7-2 to TRBJ1-6; 7 positions agree with TRBD1. The V segment lost 2 bases and the J segment 8 bases; nucleotides outside the gene matches: 6. This CDR3 is built from 15 residues. Per the germline V gene, CDR1 is SGHTA and CDR2 is FQGNSA. The CDR3: CASSLIGTEYSPLHF. CDR3 nucleotide sequence: TGTGCCAGCAGCTTAATCGGGACAGAGTATTCACCCCTCCACTTT.